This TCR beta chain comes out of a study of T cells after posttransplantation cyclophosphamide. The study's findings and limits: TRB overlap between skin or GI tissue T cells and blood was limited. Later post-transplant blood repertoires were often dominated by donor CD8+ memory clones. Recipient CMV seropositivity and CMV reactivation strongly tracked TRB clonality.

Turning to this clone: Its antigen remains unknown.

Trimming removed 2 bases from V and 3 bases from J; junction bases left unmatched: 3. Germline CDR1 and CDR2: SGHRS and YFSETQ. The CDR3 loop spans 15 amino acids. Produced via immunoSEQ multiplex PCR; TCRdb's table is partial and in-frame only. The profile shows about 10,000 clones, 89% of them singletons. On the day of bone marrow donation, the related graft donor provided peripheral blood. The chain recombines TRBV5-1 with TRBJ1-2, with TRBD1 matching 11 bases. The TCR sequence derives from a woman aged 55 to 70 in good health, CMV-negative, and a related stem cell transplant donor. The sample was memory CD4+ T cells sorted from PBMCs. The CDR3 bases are TGCGCCAGCAGCTTTTCGGGACAGGGGGACTATGGCTACACCTTC. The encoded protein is CASSFSGQGDYGYTF.